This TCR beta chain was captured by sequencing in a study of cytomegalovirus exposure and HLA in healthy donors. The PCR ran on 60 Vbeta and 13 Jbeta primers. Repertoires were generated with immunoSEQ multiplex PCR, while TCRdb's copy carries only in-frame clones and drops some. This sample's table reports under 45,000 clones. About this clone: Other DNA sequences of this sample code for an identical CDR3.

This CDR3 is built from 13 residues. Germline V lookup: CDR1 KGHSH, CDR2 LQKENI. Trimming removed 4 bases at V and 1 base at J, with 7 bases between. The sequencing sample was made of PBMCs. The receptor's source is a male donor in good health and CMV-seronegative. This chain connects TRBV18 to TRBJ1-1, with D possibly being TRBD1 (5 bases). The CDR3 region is CASSRGQNTEAFF. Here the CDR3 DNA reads TGTGCCAGCTCACGAGGACAGAACACTGAAGCTTTCTTT.